The 3 T cell receptor beta chains in this list originate from one sample, sequenced in a study of T cell responses to AZD1222 COVID-19 vaccine. Profiling relied on immunoSEQ multiplex PCR, and the TCRdb table lists in-frame clones only, not all of them. The sample comprises approximately 120,000 clones, over 85% of which are singletons, and roughly 0.91% rests with the top ten. Sequencing was performed on peripheral blood, taken on day 0 of AZD1222 vaccination. The receptors originated from an adult in good health.

The chain couples TRBV12-3 or TRBV12-4 to TRBJ1-1; unclear D gene. CDR3 length: 13 amino acids. Trimming took off 5 bases at V and 1 base at J, with 8 bases between the two ends. The CDR3 nucleotides read TGTGCCAGCAGTCTAGTCACGAACACTGAAGCTTTCTTT. This codes for CASSLVTNTEAFF.

J is TRBJ1-5 and V is TRBV18; D is unresolved. The CDR3 has 15 amino acids. CDR1 and CDR2 (germline): KGHSH, LQKENI. V shed 5 bases and J shed 4 bases, with 15 bases lying between them. CDR3 region: CASSERGGSNQPQHF. The CDR3, as DNA: TGTGCCAGCTCAGAACGGGGAGGATCGAATCAGCCCCAGCATTTT.

In its sample, this clone was seen a few times. The V and J genes are TRBV4-2 and TRBJ1-4; D might be TRBD1 (6 bases). CDR3 length: 16 residues. Germline assignment: CDR1 LGHNA and CDR2 YNFKEQ. V lost 1 base and J lost 3, with 12 bases in between. The DNA for the CDR3 is TGTGCCAGCAGCCAAGCGAATACAGGGCCTAATGAAAAACTGTTTTTT. As protein: CASSQANTGPNEKLFF.